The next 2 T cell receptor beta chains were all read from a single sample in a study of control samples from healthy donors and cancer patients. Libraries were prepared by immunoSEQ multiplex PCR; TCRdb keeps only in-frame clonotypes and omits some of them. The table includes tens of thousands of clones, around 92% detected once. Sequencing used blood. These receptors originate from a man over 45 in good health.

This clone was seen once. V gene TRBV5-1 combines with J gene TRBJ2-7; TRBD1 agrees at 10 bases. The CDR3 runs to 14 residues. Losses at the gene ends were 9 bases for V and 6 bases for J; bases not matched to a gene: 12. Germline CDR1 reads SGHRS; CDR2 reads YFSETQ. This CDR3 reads CATARDRGLGEQYF. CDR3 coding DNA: TGCGCCACCGCCCGCGACAGGGGGCTGGGCGAGCAGTACTTC.

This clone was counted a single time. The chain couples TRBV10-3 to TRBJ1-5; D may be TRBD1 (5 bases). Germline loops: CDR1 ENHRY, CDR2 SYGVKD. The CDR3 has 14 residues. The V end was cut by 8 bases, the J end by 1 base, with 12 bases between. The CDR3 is CAIASGKSNQPQHF. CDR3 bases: TGTGCCATCGCCTCAGGGAAGAGCAATCAGCCCCAGCATTTT.